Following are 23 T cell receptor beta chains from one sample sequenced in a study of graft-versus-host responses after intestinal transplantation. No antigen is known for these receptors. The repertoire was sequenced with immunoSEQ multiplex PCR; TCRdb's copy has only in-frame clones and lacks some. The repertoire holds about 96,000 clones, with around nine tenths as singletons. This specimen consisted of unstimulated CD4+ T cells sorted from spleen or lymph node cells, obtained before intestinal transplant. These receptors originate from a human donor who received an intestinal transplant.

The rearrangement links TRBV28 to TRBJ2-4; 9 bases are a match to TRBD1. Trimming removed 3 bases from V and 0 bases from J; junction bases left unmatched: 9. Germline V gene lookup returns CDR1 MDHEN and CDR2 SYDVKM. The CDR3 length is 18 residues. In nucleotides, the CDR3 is TGTGCCAGCAGTTTGTTCATGGGGACAGGGTTAGCCAAAAACATTCAGTACTTC. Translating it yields CASSLFMGTGLAKNIQYF. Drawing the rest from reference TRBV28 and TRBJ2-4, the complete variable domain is DVKVTQSSRYLVKRTGEKVFLECVQDMDHENMFWYRQDPGLGLRLIYFSYDVKMKEKGDIPEGYSVSREKKERFSLILESASTNQTSMYLCASSLFMGTGLAKNIQYFGAGTRLSVL.

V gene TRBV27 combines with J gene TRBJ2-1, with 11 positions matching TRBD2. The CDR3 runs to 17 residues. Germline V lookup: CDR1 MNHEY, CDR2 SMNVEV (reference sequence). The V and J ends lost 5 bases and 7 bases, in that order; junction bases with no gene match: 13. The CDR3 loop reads CASSRRTLLAGDNEQFF. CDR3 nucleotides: TGTGCCAGCAGTCGCAGAACCCTACTAGCGGGAGATAATGAGCAGTTCTTC.

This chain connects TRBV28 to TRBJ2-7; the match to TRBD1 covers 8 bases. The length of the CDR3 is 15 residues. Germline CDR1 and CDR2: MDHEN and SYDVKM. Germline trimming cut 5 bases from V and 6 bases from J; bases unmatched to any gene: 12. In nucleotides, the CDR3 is TGTGCCAGCAGTCCGAGTACAGGGGGTTCTAGCGAGCAGTACTTC. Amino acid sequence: CASSPSTGGSSEQYF.

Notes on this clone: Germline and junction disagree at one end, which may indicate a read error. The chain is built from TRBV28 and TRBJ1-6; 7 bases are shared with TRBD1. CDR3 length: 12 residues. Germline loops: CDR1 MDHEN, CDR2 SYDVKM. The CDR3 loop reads CASSLGVGQCNF. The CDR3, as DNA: TGTGCCAGCAGTTTAGGTGTGGGACAGTGTAACTTT.

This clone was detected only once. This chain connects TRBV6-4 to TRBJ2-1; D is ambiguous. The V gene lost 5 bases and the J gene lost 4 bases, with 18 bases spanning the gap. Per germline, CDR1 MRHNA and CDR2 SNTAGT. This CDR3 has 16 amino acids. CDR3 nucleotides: TGTGCCAGCAGTCACCGGCCCACAGTAGGGTACAATGAGCAGTTCTTC. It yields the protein CASSHRPTVGYNEQFF.

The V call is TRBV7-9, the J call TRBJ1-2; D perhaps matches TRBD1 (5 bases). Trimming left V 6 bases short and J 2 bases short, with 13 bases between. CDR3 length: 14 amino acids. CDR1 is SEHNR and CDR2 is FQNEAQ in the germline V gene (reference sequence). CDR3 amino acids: CASSSRDGNYGYTF. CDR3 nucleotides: TGTGCCAGCAGTTCCCGGGACGGGAACTATGGCTACACCTTC.

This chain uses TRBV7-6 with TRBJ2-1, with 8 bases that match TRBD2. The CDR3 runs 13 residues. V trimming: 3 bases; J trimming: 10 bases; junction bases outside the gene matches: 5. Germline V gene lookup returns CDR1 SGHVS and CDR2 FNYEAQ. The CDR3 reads CASSFRTSPEQFF. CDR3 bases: TGTGCCAGCAGCTTTCGGACTAGCCCCGAGCAGTTCTTC.

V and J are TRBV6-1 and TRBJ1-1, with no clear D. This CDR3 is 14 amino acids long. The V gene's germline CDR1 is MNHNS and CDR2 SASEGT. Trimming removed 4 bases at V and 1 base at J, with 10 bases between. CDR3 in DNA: TGTGCCAGCAGTGGAACCCTGGGGAACACTGAAGCTTTCTTT. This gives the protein CASSGTLGNTEAFF.

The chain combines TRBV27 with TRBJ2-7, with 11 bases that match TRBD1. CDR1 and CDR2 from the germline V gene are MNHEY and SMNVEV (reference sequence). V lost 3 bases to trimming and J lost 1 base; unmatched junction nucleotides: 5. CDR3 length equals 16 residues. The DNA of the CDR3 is TGTGCCAGCAGTTTTTCCGGGACAGGGGGTTCCTACGAGCAGTACTTC. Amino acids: CASSFSGTGGSYEQYF.

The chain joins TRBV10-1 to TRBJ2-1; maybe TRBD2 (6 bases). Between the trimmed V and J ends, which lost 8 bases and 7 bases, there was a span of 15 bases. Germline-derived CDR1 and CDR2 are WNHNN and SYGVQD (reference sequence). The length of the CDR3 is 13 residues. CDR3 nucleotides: TGCGCCAGCTCTCTGACAGCGGGTAATGAGCAGTTCTTC. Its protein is CASSLTAGNEQFF.

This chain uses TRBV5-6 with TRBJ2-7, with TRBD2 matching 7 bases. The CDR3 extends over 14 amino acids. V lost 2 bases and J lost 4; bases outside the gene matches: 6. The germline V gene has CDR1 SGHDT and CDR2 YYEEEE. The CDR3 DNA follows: TGTGCCAGCAGCTTCACTAGCGCACAATACGAGCAGTACTTC. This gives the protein CASSFTSAQYEQYF.

In DNA form, the CDR3 reads TGTGCCAGCAGCTTAGGGGGGATCACCTACGAGCAGTACTTC. The encoded protein is CASSLGGITYEQYF. The chain carries TRBV7-9 and TRBJ2-7; D possibly matches TRBD1 or TRBD2 (5 bases each). The length of the CDR3 is 14 residues. Trimming took 1 base from V and 2 from J, leaving 9 bases between them. Per germline, CDR1 SEHNR and CDR2 FQNEAQ (reference sequence).

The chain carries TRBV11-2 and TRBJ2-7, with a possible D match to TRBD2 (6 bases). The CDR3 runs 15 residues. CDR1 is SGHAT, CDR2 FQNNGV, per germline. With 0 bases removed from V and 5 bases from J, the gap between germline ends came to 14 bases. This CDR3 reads CASSLDLGLANEQYF. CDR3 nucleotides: TGTGCCAGCAGCTTAGATCTGGGGCTAGCGAACGAGCAGTACTTC.

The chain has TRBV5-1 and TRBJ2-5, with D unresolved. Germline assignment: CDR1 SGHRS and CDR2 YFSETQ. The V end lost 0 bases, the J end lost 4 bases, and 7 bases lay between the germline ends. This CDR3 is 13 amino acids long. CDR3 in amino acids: CASSLDPGETQYF. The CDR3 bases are TGCGCCAGCAGCTTGGACCCAGGAGAGACCCAGTACTTC.

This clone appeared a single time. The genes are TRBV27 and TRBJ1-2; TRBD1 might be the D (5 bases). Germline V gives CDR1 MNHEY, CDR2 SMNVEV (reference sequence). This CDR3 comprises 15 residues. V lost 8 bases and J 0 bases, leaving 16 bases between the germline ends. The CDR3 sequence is CASAPAGLTNYGYTF. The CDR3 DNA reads TGTGCCAGCGCCCCGGCAGGGCTTACTAACTATGGCTACACCTTC.

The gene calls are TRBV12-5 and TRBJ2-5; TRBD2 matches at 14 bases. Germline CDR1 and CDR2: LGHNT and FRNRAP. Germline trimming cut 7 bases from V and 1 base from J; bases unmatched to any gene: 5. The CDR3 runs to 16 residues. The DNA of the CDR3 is TGTGCTAGTGCCAGACTAGCGGGAGGGTTCCAAGAGACCCAGTACTTC. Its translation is CASARLAGGFQETQYF.

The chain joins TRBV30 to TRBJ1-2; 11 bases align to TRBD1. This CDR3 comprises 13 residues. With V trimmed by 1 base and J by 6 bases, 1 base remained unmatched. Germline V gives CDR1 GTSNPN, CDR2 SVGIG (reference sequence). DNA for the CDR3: TGTGCCTGGAGTGGGGACAGGGGGGATGGCTACACCTTC. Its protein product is CAWSGDRGDGYTF.

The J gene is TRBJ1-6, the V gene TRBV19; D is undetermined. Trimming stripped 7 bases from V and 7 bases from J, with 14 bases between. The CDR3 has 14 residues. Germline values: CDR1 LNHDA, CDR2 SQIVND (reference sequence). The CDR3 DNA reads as TGTGCCAGTAAAAGCGGACGGATAAATTCACCCCTCCACTTT. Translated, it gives CASKSGRINSPLHF. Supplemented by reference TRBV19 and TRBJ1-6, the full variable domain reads DGGITQSPKYLFRKEGQNVTLSCEQNLNHDAMYWYRQDPGQGLRLIYYSQIVNDFQKGDIAEGYSVSREKKESFPLTVTSAQKNPTAFYLCASKSGRINSPLHFGNGTRLTVT.

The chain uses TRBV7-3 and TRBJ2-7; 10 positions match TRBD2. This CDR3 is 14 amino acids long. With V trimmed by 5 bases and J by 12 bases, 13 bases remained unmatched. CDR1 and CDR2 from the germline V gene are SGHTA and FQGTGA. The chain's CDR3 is CASSPGLADPLLYF. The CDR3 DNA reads TGTGCCAGCAGCCCAGGACTAGCGGACCCCTTGTTGTACTTC.

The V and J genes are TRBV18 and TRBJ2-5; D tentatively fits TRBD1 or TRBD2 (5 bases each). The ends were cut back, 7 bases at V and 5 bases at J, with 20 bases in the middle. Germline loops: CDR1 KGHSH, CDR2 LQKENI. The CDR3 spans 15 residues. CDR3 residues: CASFHGAGPGETQYF. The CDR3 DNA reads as TGTGCCAGCTTTCACGGGGCCGGACCTGGGGAGACCCAGTACTTC. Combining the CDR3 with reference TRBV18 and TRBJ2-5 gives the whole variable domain NAGVMQNPRHLVRRRGQEARLRCSPMKGHSHVYWYRQLPEEGLKFMVYLQKENIIDESGMPKERFSAEFPKEGPSILRIQQVVRGDSAAYFCASFHGAGPGETQYFGPGTRLLVL.

The CDR3 coding sequence is TGTGCCAGCAGTTCCAGGACAGGGCATCGGGACACTGAAGCTTTCTTT. Translated, it gives CASSSRTGHRDTEAFF. The chain carries TRBV6-5 and TRBJ1-1; TRBD1 matches 8 bases. The junction had 10 bases not matched to a gene; V was cut back by 4 bases and J by 3 bases. CDR3 length: 16 residues. Germline V gene data show CDR1 as MNHEY and CDR2 as SVGAGI.

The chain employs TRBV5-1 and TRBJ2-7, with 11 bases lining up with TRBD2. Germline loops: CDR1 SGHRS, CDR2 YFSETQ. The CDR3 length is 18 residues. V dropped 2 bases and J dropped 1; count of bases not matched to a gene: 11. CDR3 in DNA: TGCGCCAGCAGCTTTGCCACTCCACTAGCGGGAGTTTCCTACGAGCAGTACTTC. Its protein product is CASSFATPLAGVSYEQYF.

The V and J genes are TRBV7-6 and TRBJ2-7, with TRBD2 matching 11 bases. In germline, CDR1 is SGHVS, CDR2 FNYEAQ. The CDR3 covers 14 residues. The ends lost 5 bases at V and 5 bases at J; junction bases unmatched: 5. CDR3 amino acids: CASSLSGRADEQYF. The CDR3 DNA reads TGTGCCAGCAGCCTTAGCGGGAGGGCGGACGAGCAGTACTTC.